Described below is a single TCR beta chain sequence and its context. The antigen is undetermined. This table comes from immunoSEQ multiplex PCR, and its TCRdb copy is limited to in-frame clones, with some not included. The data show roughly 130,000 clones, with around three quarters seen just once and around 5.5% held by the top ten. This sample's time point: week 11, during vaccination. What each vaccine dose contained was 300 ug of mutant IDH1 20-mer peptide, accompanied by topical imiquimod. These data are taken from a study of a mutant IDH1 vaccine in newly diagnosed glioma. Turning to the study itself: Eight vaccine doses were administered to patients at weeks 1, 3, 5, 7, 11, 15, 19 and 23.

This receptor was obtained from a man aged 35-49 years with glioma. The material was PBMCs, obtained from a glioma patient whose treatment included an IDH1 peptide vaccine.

The CDR3 bases are TGTGCCAGCAGCAAAGAGGGCAGGGATGATCAGCCCCAGCATTTT. Its translation: CASSKEGRDDQPQHF. The chain employs TRBV21-1 and TRBJ1-5; the DNA was not compared with TRBD1, the D call given in the table. TRBV21-1 is a known pseudogene. The CDR3 runs to 15 residues.